This T cell receptor beta chain appears in the sequencing data of a study of cytomegalovirus exposure and HLA in healthy donors. The study, taken as a whole, reports: In vitro experiments confirmed that three CMV-associated chains were specific for CMV antigens. Sequencing artifact likely explains a cluster of highly shared sequence variants. TRBV6-2, TRBV6-3 and some other V segments were unresolvable in 87-base-pair reads.

V was clipped by 0 bases and J by 0 bases, with 6 bases between them. The germline gives CDR1 LGHNA, CDR2 YNFKEQ. The CDR3 consists of 15 residues. As for this clone: What it binds is unknown.

PCR was performed using 60 Vbeta and 13 Jbeta primers. TCRdb's table, derived via immunoSEQ multiplex PCR, lists solely in-frame clones and lacks some. The table lists under 200,000 clones, roughly 85% of them singletons. This clonotype was obtained from a woman aged 40 to 50 in good health and CMV-seronegative. Source material: PBMCs. The chain links TRBV4-2 to TRBJ1-5; D ambiguous. The CDR3 spells CASSQDWASNQPQHF. The CDR3 DNA is TGTGCCAGCAGCCAAGATTGGGCTAGCAATCAGCCCCAGCATTTT.